A single sample gave rise to the 4 T cell receptor beta chains below, sequenced in a study of cytomegalovirus exposure and HLA in healthy donors. Both 60 Vbeta primers and 13 Jbeta primers went into the PCR. Clones were read by immunoSEQ multiplex PCR, and TCRdb kept only the in-frame ones, dropping some. The sample has 77,000 or so clones, over 70% seen once; the top ten hold around 7%. Sequencing was performed on PBMCs. Receptors originate from a woman in her thirties or forties in good health and CMV-seronegative.

The J gene is TRBJ2-7, the V gene TRBV4-1; 13 bases are a match to TRBD2. V gave up 4 bases and J gave up 2 bases; unmatched junction bases: 5. This CDR3 has 16 amino acids. Germline lookup yields CDR1 MGHRA and CDR2 YSYEKL. The CDR3 nucleotides are TGCGCCAGCAGCCGGGAACTAGCGGGAGGGACCTACGAGCAGTACTTC. Translating gives CASSRELAGGTYEQYF.

CDR3 in DNA: TGTGCCAGCAGCTTGGCCAGGACAGGGGAGCCCGGGGAGCTGTTTTTT. This translates into CASSLARTGEPGELFF. J is TRBJ2-2 and V is TRBV7-9; 9 bases line up with TRBD1. Germline values: CDR1 SEHNR, CDR2 FQNEAQ (reference sequence). The CDR3 consists of 16 residues. Trimming cost V 3 bases and J 6 bases; bases outside gene matches: 8.

In nucleotides, the CDR3 is TGCGCCAGCAGTCGCACAGGGAACACAGATACGCAGTATTTT. This gives the protein CASSRTGNTDTQYF. The chain recombines TRBV5-1 with TRBJ2-3; weak D call: TRBD1 (6 bases). The V gene lost 5 bases and the J gene lost 2 bases, with 12 bases spanning the gap. The CDR3 is made up of 14 amino acids. Germline V lookup: CDR1 SGHRS, CDR2 YFSETQ.

The genes are TRBV11-2 and TRBJ2-3, with 9 bases identical to TRBD2. Germline assignment: CDR1 SGHAT and CDR2 FQNNGV. This CDR3 spans 15 amino acids. Losses at the gene ends were 4 bases for V and 2 bases for J; bases not matched to a gene: 4. The CDR3 DNA sequence: TGTGCCAGCAGCTGGAGCGGGGGGCTCACAGATACGCAGTATTTT. Its translation: CASSWSGGLTDTQYF.